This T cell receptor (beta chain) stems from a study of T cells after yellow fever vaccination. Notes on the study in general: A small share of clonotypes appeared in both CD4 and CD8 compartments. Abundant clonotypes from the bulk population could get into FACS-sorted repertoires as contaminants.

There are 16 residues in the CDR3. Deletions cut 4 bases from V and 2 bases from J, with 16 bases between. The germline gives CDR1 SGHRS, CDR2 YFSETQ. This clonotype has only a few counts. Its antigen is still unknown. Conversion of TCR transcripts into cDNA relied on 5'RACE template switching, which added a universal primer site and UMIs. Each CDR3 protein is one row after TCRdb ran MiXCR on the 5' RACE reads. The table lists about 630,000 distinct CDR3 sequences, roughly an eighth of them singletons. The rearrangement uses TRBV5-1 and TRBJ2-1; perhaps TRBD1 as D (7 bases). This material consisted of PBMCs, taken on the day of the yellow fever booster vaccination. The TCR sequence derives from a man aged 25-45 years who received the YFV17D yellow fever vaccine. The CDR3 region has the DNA TGCGCCAGCAGCCCGATTGGAGGGACAGCCTACAATGAGCAGTTCTTC. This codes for CASSPIGGTAYNEQFF.